One sample yielded the 8 T cell receptor beta chains listed below, sequenced in a study of blood T cell repertoires in COVID-19. Method: immunoSEQ multiplex PCR; TCRdb's copy keeps in-frame clones and lacks some. The data hold under 300,000 clones, with more than 75% observed a single time. What was sequenced was peripheral blood. These TCRs come from a woman in her fifties or sixties with active or convalescent COVID-19.

The V gene is TRBV19, the J gene TRBJ2-2; a weak D match, TRBD2 (5 bases). V was clipped by 4 bases and J by 3 bases, with 12 bases between them. Germline values: CDR1 LNHDA, CDR2 SQIVND (reference sequence). CDR3 length: 15 residues. CDR3 DNA: TGTGCCAGTAGTAGAGGCCGGGGAGACACCGGGGAGCTGTTTTTT. It codes for CASSRGRGDTGELFF.

This chain uses TRBV7-3 with TRBJ2-3, with TRBD2 identical over 7 bases. Germline assignment: CDR1 SGHTA and CDR2 FQGTGA. The trim removed 1 base at V and 0 bases at J, leaving 1 base unmatched. The CDR3 runs 15 residues. The CDR3 is CASSLSSGSTDTQYF. The CDR3 DNA follows: TGTGCCAGCAGCTTAAGTAGCGGGAGCACAGATACGCAGTATTTT.

The V gene is TRBV6-2 or TRBV6-3, the J gene TRBJ1-2; maybe TRBD1 (5 bases). The germline V gene encodes CDR1 MNHEY and CDR2 SVGEGT. CDR3 size: 13 residues. V lost 0 bases to trimming and J lost 6 bases, with 8 bases between them. In DNA, the CDR3 is TGTGCCAGCAGTTACTCGACAGTTCATGGCTACACCTTC. It translates to CASSYSTVHGYTF.

The chain links TRBV6-5 to TRBJ1-5; perhaps TRBD1 as D (5 bases). CDR3 size: 14 residues. Germline V gene lookup returns CDR1 MNHEY and CDR2 SVGAGI. Trimming stripped 2 bases from V and 5 bases from J, with 10 bases between. The CDR3 reads CASSYGEGYQPQHF. CDR3 bases: TGTGCCAGCAGTTACGGGGAGGGGTATCAGCCCCAGCATTTT.

V and J are TRBV5-6 and TRBJ2-5; the D is unclear. Germline CDR1 reads SGHDT; CDR2 reads YYEEEE. The CDR3 sequence is 14 residues long. V lost 1 base and J 5 bases, leaving 12 bases between the germline ends. The CDR3 nucleotides read TGTGCCAGCAGCTTGCCTCCCTTGGAGGAGACCCAGTACTTC. This sequence encodes CASSLPPLEETQYF.

This chain joins TRBV29-1 and TRBJ1-6, with 7 bases lining up with TRBD1. CDR3 size: 14 residues. Germline CDR1 reads SQVTM; CDR2 reads ANQGSEA. J lost 8 bases, V lost 6 bases, and 10 bases had no gene match. Here the CDR3 reads CSVRQGTTDSPLHF. CDR3 in DNA: TGCAGCGTCCGACAGGGTACTACTGATTCACCCCTCCACTTT.

In DNA, the CDR3 is TGTGCCAGCAGTATGCAGGGACAAGGCTATGGCTACACCTTC. The encoded protein is CASSMQGQGYGYTF. The chain has TRBV2 and TRBJ1-2; TRBD1 might be the D (6 bases). The CDR3 is made up of 14 amino acids. Trimming pared 5 bases from V and 4 bases from J, leaving 14 bases between. The V gene's germline CDR1 is SNHLY and CDR2 FYNNEI.

V usage is TRBV10-3 and J usage is TRBJ1-2; 7 positions agree with TRBD1. The CDR3 extends over 15 amino acids. Trimming took 3 bases from V and 5 from J; bases not matched to a gene: 9. The V gene's germline CDR1 is ENHRY and CDR2 SYGVKD. The CDR3 spells CAISESTGARYGYTF. In DNA form, the CDR3 reads TGTGCCATCAGTGAATCTACAGGGGCAAGGTATGGCTACACCTTC.